This TCR beta chain stems from a study of blood T cells in healthy people across ages. Study conclusions and caveats: It was found that TCR beta diversity correlated strongly with the percentage of naive T cells. Diversity estimates from one million T cells were considered underestimates. Roughly linear declines in TCR beta diversity per million T cells occurred with age.

Germline lookup yields CDR1 MNHEY and CDR2 SMNVEV (reference sequence). The CDR3 runs to 12 residues. The trim removed 7 bases at V and 11 bases at J, leaving 9 bases unmatched. A second PCR, run for roughly 7 to 11 cycles, used a sample-barcoded 5' primer plus a J-beta primer mix. Each CDR3 protein is one row after TCRdb ran MiXCR on the 5' RACE reads. The profile shows approximately 780,000 distinct CDR3 sequences, about a quarter of them singletons. Turning to this clonotype: Antigen unknown.

The sample was also reused in another study, on T cells of mothers and their children.

This sequence originates from a boy younger than 18 in good health. Sequenced sample: blood. The chain is built from TRBV27 and TRBJ1-1; 8 bases are a match to TRBD1. Written as DNA, the CDR3 is TGTGCCAGCAATAACGGACAGGGACCGGCTTTCTTT. It encodes CASNNGQGPAFF.